These T cell receptor beta chains were read from a single sample in a study of T cells in localized non-small cell lung cancer. Profiled with immunoSEQ multiplex PCR; TCRdb holds only in-frame clones, not every one. The sample contains some 10,000 clones, about 44% of which appear only once. Sequences were derived from lymph node tissue, sampled before any cancer treatment. The receptors were sampled from a woman aged 40 to 75 with stage I lung adenocarcinoma. CDR3s include the opening cysteine and the closing phenylalanine or tryptophan. Fields, in order: J gene, D gene, V gene, clone size, CDR3 protein, CDR3 DNA. The D gene is left open where the match is weak. Not all rows give a size; the values are once, few, many and, for expanded clones, a class.

TRBJ2-7,NA,TRBV15,NA,CATSTRQFSYEQYF,TGTGCCACCAGCACCCGACAGTTCTCCTACGAGCAGTACTTC
TRBJ2-5,TRBD1,TRBV19,NA,CASSIGQGAYETQYF,TGTGCCAGTAGTATAGGACAGGGGGCGTATGAGACCCAGTACTTC
TRBJ1-4,TRBD1,TRBV18,NA,CASSPVFVAQGATNEKLFF,TGTGCCAGCTCACCGGTATTTGTCGCCCAGGGGGCAACTAATGAAAAACTGTTTTTT
TRBJ2-2,NA,TRBV6-8,NA,CASSTGYTGELFF,TGTGCCAGCAGTACAGGGTACACCGGGGAGCTGTTTTTT
TRBJ1-1,NA,TRBV30,NA,CAWSVRQNTEAFF,TGTGCCTGGAGTGTACGGCAGAACACTGAAGCTTTCTTT
TRBJ2-1,NA,TRBV11-3,NA,CASTWRDSRSYNEQFF,TGTGCCAGCACCTGGCGGGACAGTCGGTCCTACAATGAGCAGTTCTTC
TRBJ2-2,TRBD2,TRBV6-8,NA,CASRRGSGSFGELFF,TGTGCCAGCAGAAGGGGTAGCGGGAGTTTCGGGGAGCTGTTTTTT
TRBJ2-5,NA,TRBV2,NA,CASQSGVFLRETQYF,TGTGCCAGCCAGTCAGGGGTGTTCCTGCGGGAGACCCAGTACTTC
TRBJ2-5,NA,TRBV10-2,few,CASSEGTQETQYF,TGCGCCAGCAGTGAGGGGACACAAGAGACCCAGTACTTC
TRBJ1-4,NA,TRBV30,NA,CAWGEAVDEKLFF,TGTGCCTGGGGAGAGGCCGTGGATGAAAAACTGTTTTTT
TRBJ1-2,TRBD1,TRBV9,NA,CASSPSGTEGYTF,TGTGCCAGCAGCCCCTCCGGGACAGAAGGCTACACCTTC
TRBJ2-5,TRBD1,TRBV12-5,NA,CASGLTGQGLPQETQYF,TGTGCTAGTGGTTTGACGGGACAGGGGCTCCCCCAAGAGACCCAGTACTTC
TRBJ1-3,NA,TRBV12-5,NA,CAQRGFPTNTIYF,TGTGCCCAGAGGGGATTCCCCACAAACACCATATATTTT
TRBJ1-3,TRBD1,TRBV11-3,NA,CASSSVGRGSTGNTIYF,TGTGCCAGCAGCTCGGTCGGCAGGGGGTCTACTGGAAACACCATATATTTT
TRBJ2-5,TRBD1,TRBV30,NA,CAWSPGTGKVQETQYF,TGTGCCTGGAGTCCCGGGACAGGGAAAGTTCAAGAGACCCAGTACTTC
TRBJ1-5,NA,TRBV10-3,few,CASSEPGSPLQPQHF,TGTGCCAGCAGTGAGCCAGGTAGTCCCCTACAGCCCCAGCATTTT
TRBJ1-4,NA,TRBV19,NA,CASSANREKLFF,TGTGCCAGTAGTGCTAACAGGGAAAAACTGTTTTTT
TRBJ1-3,TRBD1,TRBV16,few,CASSPDRGFGNTIYF,TGTGCCAGCAGCCCAGACAGGGGTTTCGGAAACACCATATATTTT
TRBJ1-4,NA,TRBV6-8,few,CASRESADEKLFF,TGTGCCAGCAGAGAGAGTGCGGACGAAAAACTGTTTTTT
TRBJ2-6,TRBD1,TRBV19,NA,CASSIQQGASGANVLTF,TGTGCCAGTAGTATACAACAGGGGGCATCGGGGGCCAACGTCCTGACTTTC
TRBJ1-3,NA,TRBV30,once,CAWSGRGGNTIYF,TGTGCCTGGAGTGGACGAGGTGGAAACACCATATATTTT
TRBJ2-2,NA,TRBV19,NA,CATDRGLTGELFF,TGTGCCACAGACAGAGGTCTCACCGGGGAGCTGTTTTTT
TRBJ1-1,NA,TRBV6-8,NA,CASSSTRVNTEAFF,TGTGCCAGCAGTTCGACACGGGTAAACACTGAAGCTTTCTTT